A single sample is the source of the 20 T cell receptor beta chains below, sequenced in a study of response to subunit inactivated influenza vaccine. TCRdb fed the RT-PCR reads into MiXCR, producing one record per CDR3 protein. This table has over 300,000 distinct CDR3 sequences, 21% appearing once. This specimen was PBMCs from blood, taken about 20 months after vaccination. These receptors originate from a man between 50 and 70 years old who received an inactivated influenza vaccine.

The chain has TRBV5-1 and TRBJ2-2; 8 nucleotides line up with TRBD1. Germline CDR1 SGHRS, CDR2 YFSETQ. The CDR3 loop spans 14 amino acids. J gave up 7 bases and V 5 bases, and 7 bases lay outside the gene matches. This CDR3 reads CASSWTGKGGELFF. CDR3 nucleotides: TGCGCCAGCAGTTGGACAGGGAAAGGCGGGGAGCTGTTTTTT.

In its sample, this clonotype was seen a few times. CDR3 loop: CASRTGGGYTF. The CDR3 DNA sequence: TGTGCCAGCAGGACGGGGGGGGGCTACACCTTC. The chain has TRBV6-5 and TRBJ1-2, with a weak D call TRBD1 (5 bases). The V and J ends lost 6 bases and 8 bases respectively, with 10 bases between them. This CDR3 is 11 amino acids long. CDR1 is MNHEY, CDR2 SVGAGI, per germline.

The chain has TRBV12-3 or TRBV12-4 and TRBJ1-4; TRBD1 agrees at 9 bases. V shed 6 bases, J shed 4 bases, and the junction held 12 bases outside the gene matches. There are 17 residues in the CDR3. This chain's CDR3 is CASSLGQGIGGNEKLFF. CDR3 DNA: TGTGCCAGCAGCCTGGGACAGGGTATTGGAGGTAATGAAAAACTGTTTTTT.

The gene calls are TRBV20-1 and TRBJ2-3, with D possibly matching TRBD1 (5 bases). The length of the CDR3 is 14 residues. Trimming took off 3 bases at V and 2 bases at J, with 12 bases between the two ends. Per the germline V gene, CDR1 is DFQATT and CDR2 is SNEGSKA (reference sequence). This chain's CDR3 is CSARAPGSTDTQYF. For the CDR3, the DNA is TGCAGTGCTAGGGCTCCAGGGTCCACAGATACGCAGTATTTT.

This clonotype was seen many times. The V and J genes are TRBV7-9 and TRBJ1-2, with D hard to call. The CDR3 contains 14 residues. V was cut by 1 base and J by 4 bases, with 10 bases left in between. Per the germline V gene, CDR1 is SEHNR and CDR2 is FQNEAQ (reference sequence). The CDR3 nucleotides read TGTGCCAGCAGCTTAGTTCCAGCCTCCTATGGCTACACCTTC. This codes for CASSLVPASYGYTF.

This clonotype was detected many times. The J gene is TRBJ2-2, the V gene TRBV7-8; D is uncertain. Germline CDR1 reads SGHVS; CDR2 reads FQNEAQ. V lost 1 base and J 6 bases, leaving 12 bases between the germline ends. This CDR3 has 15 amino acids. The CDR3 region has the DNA TGTGCCAGCAGCTTAGTGCCGGGTTCCCCCGGGGAGCTGTTTTTT. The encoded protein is CASSLVPGSPGELFF. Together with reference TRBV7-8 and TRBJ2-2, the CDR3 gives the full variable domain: GAGVSQSPRYKVAKRGQDVALRCDPISGHVSLFWYQQALGQGPEFLTYFQNEAQLDKSGLPSDRFFAERPEGSVSTLKIQRTQQEDSAVYLCASSLVPGSPGELFFGEGSRLTVL.

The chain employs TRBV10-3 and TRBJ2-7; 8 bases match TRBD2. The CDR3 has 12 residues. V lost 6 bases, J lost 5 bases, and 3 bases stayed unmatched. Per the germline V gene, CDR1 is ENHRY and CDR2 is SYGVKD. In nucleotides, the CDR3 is TGTGCCATCAGCGGACTAGCCCACGAGCAGTACTTC. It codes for CAISGLAHEQYF.

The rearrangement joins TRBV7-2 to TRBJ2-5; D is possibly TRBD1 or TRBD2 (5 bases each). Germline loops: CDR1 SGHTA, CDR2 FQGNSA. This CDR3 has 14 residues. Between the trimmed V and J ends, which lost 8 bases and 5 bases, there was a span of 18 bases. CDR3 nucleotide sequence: TGTGCCAGCTCGGGGCAAGGGGCAGGGGAGACCCAGTACTTC. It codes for CASSGQGAGETQYF.

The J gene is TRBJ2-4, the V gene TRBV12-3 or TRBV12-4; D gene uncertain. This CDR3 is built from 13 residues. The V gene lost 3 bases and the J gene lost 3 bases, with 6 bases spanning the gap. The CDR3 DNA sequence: TGTGCCAGCAGTTTGAACAGCAAAAACATTCAGTACTTC. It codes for CASSLNSKNIQYF.

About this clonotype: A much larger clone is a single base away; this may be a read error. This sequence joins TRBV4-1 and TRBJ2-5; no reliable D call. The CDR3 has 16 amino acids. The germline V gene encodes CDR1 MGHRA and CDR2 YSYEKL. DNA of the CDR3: TGCGCCAGCAGCCAAGATTATATTGGTATCCAAGAGGCCCAGTACTTC. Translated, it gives CASSQDYIGIQEAQYF.

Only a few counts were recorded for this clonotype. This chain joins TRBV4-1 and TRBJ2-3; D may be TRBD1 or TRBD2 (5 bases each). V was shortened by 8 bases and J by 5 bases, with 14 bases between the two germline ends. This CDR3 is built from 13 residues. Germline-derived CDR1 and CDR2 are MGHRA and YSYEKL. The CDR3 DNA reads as TGCGCCAGCCAACGGGGCTCGAAAGATACGCAGTATTTT. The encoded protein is CASQRGSKDTQYF.

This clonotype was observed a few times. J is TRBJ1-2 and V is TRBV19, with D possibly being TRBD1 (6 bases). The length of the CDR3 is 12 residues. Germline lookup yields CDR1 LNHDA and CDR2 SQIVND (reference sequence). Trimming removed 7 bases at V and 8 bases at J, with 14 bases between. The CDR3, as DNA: TGTGCCAGTAATCAGGGGCAGTACGGCTACACCTTC. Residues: CASNQGQYGYTF.

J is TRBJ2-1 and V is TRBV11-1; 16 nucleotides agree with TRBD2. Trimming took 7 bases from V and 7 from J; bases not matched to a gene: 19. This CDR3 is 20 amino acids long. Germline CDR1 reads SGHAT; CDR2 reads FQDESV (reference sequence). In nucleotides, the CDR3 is TGTGCCAGCACCAGGACAGAACCGGGACTAGCGGGAGGGTCGCTTAATGAGCAGTTCTTC. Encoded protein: CASTRTEPGLAGGSLNEQFF.

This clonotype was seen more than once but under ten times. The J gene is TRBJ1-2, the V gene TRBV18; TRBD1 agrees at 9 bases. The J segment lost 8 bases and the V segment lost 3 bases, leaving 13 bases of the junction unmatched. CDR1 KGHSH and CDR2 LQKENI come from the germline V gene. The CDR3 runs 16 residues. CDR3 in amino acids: CASSPSPGQGTMGYTF. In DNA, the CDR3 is TGTGCCAGCTCACCGAGTCCGGGACAGGGTACTATGGGCTACACCTTC.

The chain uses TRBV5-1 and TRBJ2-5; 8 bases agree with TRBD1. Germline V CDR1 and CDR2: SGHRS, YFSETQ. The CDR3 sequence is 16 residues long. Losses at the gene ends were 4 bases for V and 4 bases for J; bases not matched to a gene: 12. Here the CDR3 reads CASSAQTGDAGETQYF. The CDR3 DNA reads TGCGCCAGCAGCGCACAGACAGGGGATGCAGGAGAGACCCAGTACTTC.

The CDR3 DNA sequence: TGTGCCAGCAGCTTAGGTCCTACCAGCACAGATACGCAGTATTTT. It codes for CASSLGPTSTDTQYF. This chain joins TRBV5-5 and TRBJ2-3; unclear D gene. Germline values: CDR1 SGHKS, CDR2 YYEKEE (reference sequence). This CDR3 is built from 15 residues. V gave up 2 bases and J gave up 0 bases, with 10 bases separating them.

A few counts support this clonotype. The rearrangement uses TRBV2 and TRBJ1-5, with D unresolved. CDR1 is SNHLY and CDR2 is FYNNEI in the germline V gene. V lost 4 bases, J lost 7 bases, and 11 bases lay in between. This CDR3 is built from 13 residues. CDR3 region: CASSVEREQPQHF. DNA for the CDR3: TGTGCCAGCAGTGTCGAGCGTGAGCAGCCCCAGCATTTT.

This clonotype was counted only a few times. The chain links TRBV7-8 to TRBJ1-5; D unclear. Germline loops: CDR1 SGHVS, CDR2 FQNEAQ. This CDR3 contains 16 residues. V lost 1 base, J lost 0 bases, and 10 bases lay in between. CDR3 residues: CASSLEGTYSNQPQHF. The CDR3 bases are TGTGCCAGCAGCTTAGAAGGAACTTATAGCAATCAGCCCCAGCATTTT.

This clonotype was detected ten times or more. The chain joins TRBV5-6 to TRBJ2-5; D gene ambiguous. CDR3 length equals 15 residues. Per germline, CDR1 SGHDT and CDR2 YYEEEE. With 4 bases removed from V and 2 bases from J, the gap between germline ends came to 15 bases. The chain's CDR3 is CASSNMKVLQETQYF. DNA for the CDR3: TGTGCCAGCAGCAACATGAAAGTACTTCAAGAGACCCAGTACTTC. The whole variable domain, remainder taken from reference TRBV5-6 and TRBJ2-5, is DAGVTQSPTHLIKTRGQQVTLRCSPKSGHDTVSWYQQALGQGPQFIFQYYEEEERQRGNFPDRFSGHQFPNYSSELNVNALLLGDSALYLCASSNMKVLQETQYFGPGTRLLVL.

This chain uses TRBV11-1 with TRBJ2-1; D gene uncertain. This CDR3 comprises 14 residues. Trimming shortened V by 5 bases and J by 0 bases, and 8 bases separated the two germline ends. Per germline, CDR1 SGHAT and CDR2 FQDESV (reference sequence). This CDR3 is CASSPASSYNEQFF. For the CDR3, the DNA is TGTGCCAGCAGCCCCGCTAGCTCCTACAATGAGCAGTTCTTC. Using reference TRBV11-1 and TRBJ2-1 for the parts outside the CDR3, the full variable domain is EAEVAQSPRYKITEKSQAVAFWCDPISGHATLYWYRQILGQGPELLVQFQDESVVDDSQLPKDRFSAERLKGVDSTLKIQPAELGDSAMYLCASSPASSYNEQFFGPGTRLTVL.